Sequencing of this TCR beta chain was carried out in a study of cytotoxic CD8 clonotypes in ibrutinib-treated CLL. Study context: IGHV unmutated 17; relapsed/refractory more than ten; treatment-naive under 16.

This CDR3 comprises 16 residues. Trimming took 0 bases from V and 0 from J, leaving 10 bases between them. Germline CDR1 reads SGHNT; CDR2 reads YYREEE (reference sequence). The protocol was immunoSEQ multiplex PCR, while the TCRdb copy is restricted to in-frame clones and leaves out a portion. The data show 130,000 or so clones, roughly 85% seen once. The chain carries TRBV5-4 and TRBJ1-3; D unresolved. The TCR was taken from a human donor with chronic lymphocytic leukemia. Sample: PBMCs, taken after 24 months of ibrutinib treatment. As DNA, the CDR3 is TGTGCCAGCAGCTTGGCGAGGTCAGGCTCTGGAAACACCATATATTTT. Protein product: CASSLARSGSGNTIYF.